Included here is one T cell receptor (beta chain) sequence, with context. PBMCs were isolated at a quantity of at least 6.5 million per sample. A second PCR, run for 7 to 11 cycles, used a sample-barcoded 5' primer plus a J-beta primer mix. TCRdb used MiXCR to reprocess the 5' RACE reads, holding one entry per CDR3 protein. Here the sample spans 780,000 or so distinct CDR3 sequences, about 53% being singletons. The source of the sample is a study of blood T cells in healthy people across ages. Germline V gene lookup returns CDR1 DFQATT and CDR2 SNEGSKA (reference sequence). Trimming took 3 bases from V and 6 from J; bases not matched to a gene: 15. This CDR3 is 17 amino acids long.

The J gene is TRBJ2-7, the V gene TRBV20-1, with 12 bases lining up with TRBD2. The TCR originated in an older man in good health. Sequencing was done on a sample of blood. The CDR3 spells CSAREGLAGPISGEQYF. Written as DNA, the CDR3 is TGCAGTGCTAGGGAGGGACTAGCGGGCCCGATCTCAGGCGAGCAGTACTTC.